This T cell receptor (beta chain) was observed in a study of T cell repertoires in aging, cancer and after chemotherapy. Turning to the study itself: Six age groups, ranging from 30 or younger to 70 or older, included the donors. The full dataset contained about 10 million TCR reads.

Regarding the study as a whole: In cancer patients, declining TCR diversity with age involved lost richness and lost evenness.

Notes on this clonotype: The antigen is undetermined. This may be a read error: a much more frequent sequence differs by one nucleotide.

Amplification of TCR beta used genomic DNA extracted from peripheral blood. Multiplex touch-down PCR with TRB-A/B primers amplified rearranged V-D-J TRB sequences. A single record per CDR3 protein comes from TCRdb applying MiXCR to the multiplex PCR reads. The table shows 7,500 to 10,000 distinct CDR3 sequences, with roughly 25% occurring only once. The clonotype originates from a human donor in good health. Sequencing was done on a sample of blood.

CDR3 in DNA: TGTGCCAGCAGTGGGGGAGCGGGAGTGGGCACCAGGGAGCTGTTTTTT. It specifies CASSGGAGVGTRELFF. This sequence joins TRBV12-3 or TRBV12-4 and TRBJ2-2; TRBD2 aligns across 8 bases. This CDR3 has 16 residues.